This entry features one TCR beta chain sequence. This record belongs to a study of Ad26.COV2.S vaccination and SARS-CoV-2 variants. About the research overall: Ad26.COV2.S shots went into the muscle once or twice, 56 days apart.

Sequencing was performed with immunoSEQ multiplex PCR; in TCRdb, only in-frame clones are kept and a portion is missing. The sample records over 450,000 clones, 89% being singletons. The CDR3 totals 14 residues. J lost 2 bases, V lost 4 bases, and 3 bases had no gene match. Germline V gene sequence: CDR1 MNHEY, CDR2 SVGAGI. The treatment was: approximately 18 received Ad26.COV2.S at low or high dose, single or two shots; a few received placebo; per-sample allocation not given. Day 63 following the first vaccine or placebo injection was when the samples were taken. The sequences come from peripheral blood, collected in a trial of Ad26.COV2.S vaccine versus placebo. This sequence was found in a person aged 18-65 years who received the Ad26.COV2.S COVID-19 vaccine or a placebo. The V and J genes are TRBV6-5 and TRBJ1-2; TRBD1 agrees at 8 bases. CDR3 sequence: CASSSGQGNYGYTF. CDR3 DNA sequence: TGTGCCAGCAGTTCCGGACAGGGAAACTATGGCTACACCTTC.